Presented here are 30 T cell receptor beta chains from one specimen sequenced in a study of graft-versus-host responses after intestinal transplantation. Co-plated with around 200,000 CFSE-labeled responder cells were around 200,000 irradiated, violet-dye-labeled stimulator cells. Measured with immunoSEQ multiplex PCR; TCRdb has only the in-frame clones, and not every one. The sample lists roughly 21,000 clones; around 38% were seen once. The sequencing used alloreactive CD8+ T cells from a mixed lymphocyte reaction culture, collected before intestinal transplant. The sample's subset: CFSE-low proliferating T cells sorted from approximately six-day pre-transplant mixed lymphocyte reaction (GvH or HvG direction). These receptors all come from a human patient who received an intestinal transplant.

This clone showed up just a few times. CDR3 region: CASSPISGSTYEQYF. CDR3 DNA: TGTGCCAGCTCACCAATAAGCGGGTCCACCTACGAGCAGTACTTC. The chain joins TRBV18 to TRBJ2-7; D possibly corresponds to TRBD2 (6 bases). The CDR3 contains 15 residues. V was shortened by 2 bases and J by 2 bases, with 13 bases between the two germline ends. Germline V gene lookup returns CDR1 KGHSH and CDR2 LQKENI.

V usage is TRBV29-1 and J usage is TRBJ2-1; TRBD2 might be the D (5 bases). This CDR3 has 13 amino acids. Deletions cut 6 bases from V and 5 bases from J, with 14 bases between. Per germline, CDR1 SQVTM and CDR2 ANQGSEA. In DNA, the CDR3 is TGCAGCGTGGCGGGCCTACCCCACAATGAGCAGTTCTTC. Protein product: CSVAGLPHNEQFF.

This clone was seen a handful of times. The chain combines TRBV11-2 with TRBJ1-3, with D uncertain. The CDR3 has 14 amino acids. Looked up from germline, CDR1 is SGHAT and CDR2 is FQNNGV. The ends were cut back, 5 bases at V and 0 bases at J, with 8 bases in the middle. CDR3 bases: TGTGCCAGCAGCCTAACAGACTCTGGAAACACCATATATTTT. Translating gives CASSLTDSGNTIYF.

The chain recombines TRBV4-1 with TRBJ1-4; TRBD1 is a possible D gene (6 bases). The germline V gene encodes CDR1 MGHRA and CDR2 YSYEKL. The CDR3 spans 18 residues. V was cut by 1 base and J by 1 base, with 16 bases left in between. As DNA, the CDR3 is TGCGCCAGCAGCCAAGTAGGTCCCCGGACAGAAACTAATGAAAAACTGTTTTTT. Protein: CASSQVGPRTETNEKLFF.

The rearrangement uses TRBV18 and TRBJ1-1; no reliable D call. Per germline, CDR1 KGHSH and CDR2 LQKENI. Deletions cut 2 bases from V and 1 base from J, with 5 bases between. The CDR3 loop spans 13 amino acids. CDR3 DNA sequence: TGTGCCAGCTCACCAGTCCCGAACACTGAAGCTTTCTTT. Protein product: CASSPVPNTEAFF.

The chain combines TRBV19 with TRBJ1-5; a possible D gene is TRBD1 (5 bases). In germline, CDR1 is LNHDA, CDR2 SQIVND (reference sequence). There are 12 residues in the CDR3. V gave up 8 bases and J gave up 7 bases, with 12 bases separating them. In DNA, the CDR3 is TGTGCCAGTCGACAGCCCCCCCAGCCCCAGCATTTT. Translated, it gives CASRQPPQPQHF.

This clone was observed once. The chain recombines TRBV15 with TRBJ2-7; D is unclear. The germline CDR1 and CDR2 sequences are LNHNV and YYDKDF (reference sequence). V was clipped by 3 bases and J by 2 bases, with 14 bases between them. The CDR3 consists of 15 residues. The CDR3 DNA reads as TGTGCCACCAGCAGGGACCTACAGAAAGCCTACGAGCAGTACTTC. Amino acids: CATSRDLQKAYEQYF.

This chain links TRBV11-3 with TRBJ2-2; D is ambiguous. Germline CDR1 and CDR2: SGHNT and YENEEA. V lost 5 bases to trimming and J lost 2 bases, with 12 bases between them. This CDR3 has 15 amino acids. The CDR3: CASSDGPPNTGELFF. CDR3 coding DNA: TGTGCCAGCAGCGATGGCCCGCCTAACACCGGGGAGCTGTTTTTT.

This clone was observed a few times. Here the CDR3 reads CASSLGGYQETQYF. CDR3 nucleotide sequence: TGCGCCAGCAGCTTGGGGGGGTACCAAGAGACCCAGTACTTC. The J gene is TRBJ2-5, the V gene TRBV5-1; D may correspond to TRBD1 or TRBD2 (5 bases each). CDR1 is SGHRS and CDR2 is YFSETQ in the germline V gene. CDR3 length: 14 residues. The germline V and J ends were trimmed by 0 bases and 0 bases, with 6 bases remaining between them.

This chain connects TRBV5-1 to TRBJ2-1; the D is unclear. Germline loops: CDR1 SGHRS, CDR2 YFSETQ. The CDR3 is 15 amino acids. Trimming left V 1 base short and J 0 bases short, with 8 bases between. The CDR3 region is CASSLLKSSYNEQFF. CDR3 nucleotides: TGCGCCAGCAGCTTGCTTAAGAGCTCCTACAATGAGCAGTTCTTC.

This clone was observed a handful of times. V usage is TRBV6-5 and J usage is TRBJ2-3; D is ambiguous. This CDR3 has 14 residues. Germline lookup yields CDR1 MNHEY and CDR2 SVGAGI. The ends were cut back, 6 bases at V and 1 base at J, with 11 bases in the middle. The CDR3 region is CASRPLYGTDTQYF. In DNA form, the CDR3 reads TGTGCCAGCAGACCCCTATACGGCACAGATACGCAGTATTTT.

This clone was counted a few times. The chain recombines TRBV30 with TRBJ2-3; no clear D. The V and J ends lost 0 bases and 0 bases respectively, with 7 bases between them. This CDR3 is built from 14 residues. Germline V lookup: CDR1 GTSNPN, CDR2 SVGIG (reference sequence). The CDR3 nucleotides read TGTGCCTGGAGTGTGGCGGCTAGCACAGATACGCAGTATTTT. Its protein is CAWSVAASTDTQYF.

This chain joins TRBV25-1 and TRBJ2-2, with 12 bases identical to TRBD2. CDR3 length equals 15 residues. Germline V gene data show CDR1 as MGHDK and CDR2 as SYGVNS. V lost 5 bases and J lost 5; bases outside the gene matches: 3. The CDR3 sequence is CASSLGLAGTGELFF. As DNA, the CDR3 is TGTGCCAGCAGTTTAGGACTAGCGGGAACCGGGGAGCTGTTTTTT.

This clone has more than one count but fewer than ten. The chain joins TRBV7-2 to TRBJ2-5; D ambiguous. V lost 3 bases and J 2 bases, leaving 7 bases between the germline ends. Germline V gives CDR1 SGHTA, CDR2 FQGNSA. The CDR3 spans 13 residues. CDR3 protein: CASSFDQQETQYF. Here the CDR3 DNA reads TGTGCCAGCAGCTTCGACCAACAAGAGACCCAGTACTTC.

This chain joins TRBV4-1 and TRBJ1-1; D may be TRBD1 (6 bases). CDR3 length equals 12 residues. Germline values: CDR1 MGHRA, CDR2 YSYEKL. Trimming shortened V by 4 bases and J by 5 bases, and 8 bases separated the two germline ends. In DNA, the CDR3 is TGCGCCAGCAGCCCGCAGGGGACTGAAGCTTTCTTT. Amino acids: CASSPQGTEAFF.

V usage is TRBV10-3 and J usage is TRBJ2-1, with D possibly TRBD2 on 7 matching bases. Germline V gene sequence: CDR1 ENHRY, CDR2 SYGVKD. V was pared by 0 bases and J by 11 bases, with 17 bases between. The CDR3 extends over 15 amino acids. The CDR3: CAISESSLGGGQQFF. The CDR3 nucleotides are TGTGCCATCAGTGAGTCGAGTTTAGGGGGAGGGCAGCAGTTCTTC.

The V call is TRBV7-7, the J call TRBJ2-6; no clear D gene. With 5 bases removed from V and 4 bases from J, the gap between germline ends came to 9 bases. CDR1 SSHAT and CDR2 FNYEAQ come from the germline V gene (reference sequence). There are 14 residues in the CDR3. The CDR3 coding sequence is TGTGCCAGCAGCCCCTTTTCCGGGGCCAACGTCCTGACTTTC. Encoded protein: CASSPFSGANVLTF.

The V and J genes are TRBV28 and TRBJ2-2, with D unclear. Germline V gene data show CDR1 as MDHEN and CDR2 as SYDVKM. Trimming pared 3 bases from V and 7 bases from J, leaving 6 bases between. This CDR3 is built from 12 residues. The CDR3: CASSLQVGELFF. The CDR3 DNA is TGTGCCAGCAGTTTGCAGGTCGGGGAGCTGTTTTTT.

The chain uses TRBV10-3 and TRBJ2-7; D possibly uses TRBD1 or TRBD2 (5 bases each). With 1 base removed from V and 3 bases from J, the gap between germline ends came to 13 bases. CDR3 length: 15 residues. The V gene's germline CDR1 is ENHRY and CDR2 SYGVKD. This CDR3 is CAISEWDGGFYEQYF. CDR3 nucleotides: TGTGCCATCAGTGAGTGGGACGGCGGATTCTACGAGCAGTACTTC.

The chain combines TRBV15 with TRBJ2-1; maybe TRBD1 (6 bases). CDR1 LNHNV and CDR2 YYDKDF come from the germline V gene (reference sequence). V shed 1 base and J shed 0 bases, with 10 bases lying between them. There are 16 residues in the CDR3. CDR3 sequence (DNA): TGTGCCACCAGCAGAGTAGGGGGAATCTCCTACAATGAGCAGTTCTTC. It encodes CATSRVGGISYNEQFF.

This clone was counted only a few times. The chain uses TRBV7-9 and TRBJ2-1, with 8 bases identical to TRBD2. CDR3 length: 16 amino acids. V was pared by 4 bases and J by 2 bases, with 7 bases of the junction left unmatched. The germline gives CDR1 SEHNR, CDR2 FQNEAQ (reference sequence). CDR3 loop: CASSSLAGQPYNEQFF. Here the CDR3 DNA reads TGTGCCAGCAGCTCTTTAGCGGGACAACCCTACAATGAGCAGTTCTTC.

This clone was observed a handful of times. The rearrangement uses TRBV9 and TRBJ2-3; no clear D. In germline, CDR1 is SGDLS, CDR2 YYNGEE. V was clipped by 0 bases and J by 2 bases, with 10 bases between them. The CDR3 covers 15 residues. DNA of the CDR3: TGTGCCAGCAGCGTAGAAGCGACCGACACAGATACGCAGTATTTT. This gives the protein CASSVEATDTDTQYF.

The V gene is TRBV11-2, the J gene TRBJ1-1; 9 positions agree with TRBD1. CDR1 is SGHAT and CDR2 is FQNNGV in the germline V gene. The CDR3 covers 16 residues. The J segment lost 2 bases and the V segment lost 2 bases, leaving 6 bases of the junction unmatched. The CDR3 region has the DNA TGTGCCAGCAGCTTAAATACAGGGGGCGACAACACTGAAGCTTTCTTT. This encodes CASSLNTGGDNTEAFF.

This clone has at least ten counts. In nucleotides, the CDR3 is TGTGCCAGTAGTATCCCGACTAGCGTTGGGGGCGCGAACACCGGGGAGCTGTTTTTT. This codes for CASSIPTSVGGANTGELFF. The V gene is TRBV19, the J gene TRBJ2-2, with 8 positions matching TRBD2. The CDR3 runs 19 residues. Trimming cost V 3 bases and J 0 bases; bases outside gene matches: 12. CDR1 LNHDA and CDR2 SQIVND come from the germline V gene (reference sequence).

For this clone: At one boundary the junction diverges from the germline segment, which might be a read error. DNA for the CDR3: TGTGCCAGCAGCTCTCGGGACCGGGGACACCAAATAACCAACTTC. It encodes CASSSRDRGHQITNF. This sequence joins TRBV5-4 and TRBJ1-2, with a weak D call TRBD1 (6 bases). The CDR3 covers 15 residues. CDR1 is SGHNT and CDR2 is YYREEE in the germline V gene (reference sequence).

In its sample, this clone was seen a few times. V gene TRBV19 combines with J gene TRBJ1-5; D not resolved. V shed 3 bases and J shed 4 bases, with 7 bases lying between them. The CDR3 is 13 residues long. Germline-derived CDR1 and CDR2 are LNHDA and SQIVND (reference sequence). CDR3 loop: CASSIRTNQPQHF. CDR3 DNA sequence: TGTGCCAGTAGTATTCGGACTAATCAGCCCCAGCATTTT. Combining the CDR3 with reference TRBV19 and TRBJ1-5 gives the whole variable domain DGGITQSPKYLFRKEGQNVTLSCEQNLNHDAMYWYRQDPGQGLRLIYYSQIVNDFQKGDIAEGYSVSREKKESFPLTVTSAQKNPTAFYLCASSIRTNQPQHFGDGTRLSIL.

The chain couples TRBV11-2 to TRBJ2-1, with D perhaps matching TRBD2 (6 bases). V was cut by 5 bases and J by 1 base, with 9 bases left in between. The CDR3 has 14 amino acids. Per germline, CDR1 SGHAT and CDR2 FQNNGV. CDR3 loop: CASSPEGSYNEQFF. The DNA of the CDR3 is TGTGCCAGCAGCCCGGAGGGTTCCTACAATGAGCAGTTCTTC.

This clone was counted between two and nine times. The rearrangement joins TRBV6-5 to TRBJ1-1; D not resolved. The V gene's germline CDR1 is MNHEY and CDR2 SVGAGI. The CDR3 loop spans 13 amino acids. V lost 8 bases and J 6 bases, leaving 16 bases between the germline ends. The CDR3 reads CASFRGPLSEAFF. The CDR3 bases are TGTGCCAGCTTCCGCGGCCCTCTTTCTGAAGCTTTCTTT.

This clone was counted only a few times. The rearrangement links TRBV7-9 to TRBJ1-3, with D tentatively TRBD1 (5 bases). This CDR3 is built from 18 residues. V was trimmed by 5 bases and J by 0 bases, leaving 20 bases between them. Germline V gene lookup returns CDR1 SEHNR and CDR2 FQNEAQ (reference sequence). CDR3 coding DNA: TGTGCCAGCAGCCGAGGCCCCGTCGGGGGGGGCTCTGGAAACACCATATATTTT. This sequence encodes CASSRGPVGGGSGNTIYF.

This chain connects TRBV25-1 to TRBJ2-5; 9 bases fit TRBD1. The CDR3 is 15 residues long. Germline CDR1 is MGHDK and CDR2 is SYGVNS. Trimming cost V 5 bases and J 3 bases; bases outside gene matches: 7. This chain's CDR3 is CASSLPGTGKETQYF. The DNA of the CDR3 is TGTGCCAGCAGTCTCCCCGGGACAGGGAAAGAGACCCAGTACTTC. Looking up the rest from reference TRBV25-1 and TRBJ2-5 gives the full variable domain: EADIYQTPRYLVIGTGKKITLECSQTMGHDKMYWYQQDPGMELHLIHYSYGVNSTEKGDLSSESTVSRIRTEHFPLTLESARPSHTSQYLCASSLPGTGKETQYFGPGTRLLVL.